These 5 T cell receptor beta chains originate from one sample sequenced in a study of OX40 agonist ivuxolimab in advanced cancers. Profiled with immunoSEQ multiplex PCR; TCRdb holds only in-frame clones, not every one. Altogether approximately 80,000 clones are present, 75% to 95% being singletons, with the ten largest covering around 6.9%. Material: CD4+ or CD8+ T cells sorted from blood, obtained in a trial of the OX40 agonist ivuxolimab. These receptors all stem from an adult with an advanced solid tumor such as melanoma, head and neck, liver or kidney cancer.

This chain joins TRBV5-1 and TRBJ2-7; D might be TRBD1 (6 bases). The V end was cut by 7 bases, the J end by 2 bases, with 10 bases between. CDR1 and CDR2 (germline): SGHRS, YFSETQ. The CDR3 length is 12 residues. The CDR3 sequence is CASSEGAYEQYF. The CDR3 coding sequence is TGCGCCAGCTCCGAGGGGGCCTACGAGCAGTACTTC.

The V call is TRBV6-1, the J call TRBJ2-1, with 9 positions matching TRBD2. The CDR3 consists of 15 residues. CDR1 and CDR2 from the germline V gene are MNHNS and SASEGT. Trimming removed 1 base from V and 6 bases from J; junction bases left unmatched: 4. CDR3 bases: TGTGCCAGCAGTGAAGTTATAGCGGGAGTCAATGAGCAGTTCTTC. It translates to CASSEVIAGVNEQFF.

The V call is TRBV5-4, the J call TRBJ2-3; 7 nucleotides agree with TRBD1. Germline CDR1 reads SGHNT; CDR2 reads YYREEE (reference sequence). This CDR3 spans 16 amino acids. V lost 4 bases to trimming and J lost 3 bases; unmatched junction nucleotides: 11. CDR3 in DNA: TGTGCCAGCAGCCCCTACAGGGGTGGGGTGACAGATACGCAGTATTTT. Amino acids: CASSPYRGGVTDTQYF.

The V call is TRBV28, the J call TRBJ2-4, with D tentatively TRBD1 (5 bases). V was clipped by 6 bases and J by 0 bases, with 12 bases between them. Germline assignment: CDR1 MDHEN and CDR2 SYDVKM. The length of the CDR3 is 15 residues. The CDR3 is CASSHLGVAKNIQYF. CDR3 nucleotides: TGTGCCAGCAGCCACCTAGGGGTAGCCAAAAACATTCAGTACTTC.

This clone was detected once. V usage is TRBV5-8 and J usage is TRBJ1-4; TRBD1 agrees at 9 bases. CDR3 length: 15 residues. Trimming at V came to 4 bases and at J to 10 bases, leaving 11 bases not matched to a gene. Germline-derived CDR1 and CDR2 are SGHTS and YDEGEE. The CDR3 protein is CASSTSGTGLGKLFF. As DNA, the CDR3 is TGTGCCAGCAGCACCTCCGGGACAGGGTTGGGAAAACTGTTTTTT.